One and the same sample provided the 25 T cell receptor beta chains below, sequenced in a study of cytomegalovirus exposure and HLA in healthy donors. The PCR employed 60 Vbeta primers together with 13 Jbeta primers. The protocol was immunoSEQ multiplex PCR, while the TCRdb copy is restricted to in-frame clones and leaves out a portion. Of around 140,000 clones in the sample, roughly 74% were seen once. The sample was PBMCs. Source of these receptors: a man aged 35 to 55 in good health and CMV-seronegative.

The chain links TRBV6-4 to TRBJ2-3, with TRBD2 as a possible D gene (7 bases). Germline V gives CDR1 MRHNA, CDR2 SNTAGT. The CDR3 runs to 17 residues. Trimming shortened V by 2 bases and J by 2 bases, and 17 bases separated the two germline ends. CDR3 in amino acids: CASSDHLIRGATDTQYF. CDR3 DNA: TGTGCCAGCAGTGACCATCTAATTCGGGGGGCCACAGATACGCAGTATTTT.

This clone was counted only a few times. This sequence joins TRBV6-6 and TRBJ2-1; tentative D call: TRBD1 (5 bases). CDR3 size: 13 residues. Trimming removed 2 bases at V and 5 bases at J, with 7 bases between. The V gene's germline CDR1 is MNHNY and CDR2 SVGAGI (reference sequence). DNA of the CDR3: TGTGCCAGCAGTTACGGGGCCAACAATGAGCAGTTCTTC. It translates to CASSYGANNEQFF.

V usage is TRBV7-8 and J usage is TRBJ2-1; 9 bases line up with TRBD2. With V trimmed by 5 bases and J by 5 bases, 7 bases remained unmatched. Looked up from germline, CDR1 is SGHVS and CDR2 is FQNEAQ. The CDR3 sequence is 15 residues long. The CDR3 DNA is TGTGCCAGCAGCCACGTGGCGGGGGGGGACAATGAGCAGTTCTTC. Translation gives CASSHVAGGDNEQFF.

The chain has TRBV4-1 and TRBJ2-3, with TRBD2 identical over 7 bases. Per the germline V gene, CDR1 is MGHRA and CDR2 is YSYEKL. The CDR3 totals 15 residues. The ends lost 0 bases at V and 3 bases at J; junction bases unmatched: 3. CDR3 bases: TGCGCCAGCAGCCAAGATGCGGGGGTAACAGATACGCAGTATTTT. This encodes CASSQDAGVTDTQYF.

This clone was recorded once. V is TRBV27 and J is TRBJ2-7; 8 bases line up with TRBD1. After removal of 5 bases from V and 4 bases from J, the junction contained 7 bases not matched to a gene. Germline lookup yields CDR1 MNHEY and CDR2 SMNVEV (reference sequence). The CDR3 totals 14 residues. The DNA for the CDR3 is TGTGCCAGCAGTACCGGGACAGGAGATTACGAGCAGTACTTC. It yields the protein CASSTGTGDYEQYF.

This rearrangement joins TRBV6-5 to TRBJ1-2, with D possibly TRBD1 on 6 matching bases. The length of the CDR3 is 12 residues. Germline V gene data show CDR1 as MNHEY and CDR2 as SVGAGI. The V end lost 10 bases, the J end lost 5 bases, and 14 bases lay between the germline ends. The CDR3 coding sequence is TGTGCCACTGGGGGCACCTTTTATGGCTACACCTTC. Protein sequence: CATGGTFYGYTF.

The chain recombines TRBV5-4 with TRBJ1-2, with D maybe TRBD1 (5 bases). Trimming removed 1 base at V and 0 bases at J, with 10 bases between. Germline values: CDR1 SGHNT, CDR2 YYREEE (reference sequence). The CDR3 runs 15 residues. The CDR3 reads CASSLIDRANYGYTF. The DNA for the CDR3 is TGTGCCAGCAGCTTGATAGACAGAGCTAACTATGGCTACACCTTC.

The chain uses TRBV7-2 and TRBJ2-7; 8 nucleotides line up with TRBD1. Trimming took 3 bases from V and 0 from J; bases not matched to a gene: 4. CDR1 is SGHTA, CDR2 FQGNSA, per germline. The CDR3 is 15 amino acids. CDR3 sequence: CASSFYRGSSYEQYF. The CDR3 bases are TGTGCCAGCAGCTTCTACAGGGGGAGCTCCTACGAGCAGTACTTC.

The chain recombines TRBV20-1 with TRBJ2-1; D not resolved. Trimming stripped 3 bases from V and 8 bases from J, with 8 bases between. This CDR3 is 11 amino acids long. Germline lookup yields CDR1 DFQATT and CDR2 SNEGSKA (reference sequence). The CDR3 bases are TGCAGTGCTAGGGATGAGGATGAGCAGTTCTTC. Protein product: CSARDEDEQFF.

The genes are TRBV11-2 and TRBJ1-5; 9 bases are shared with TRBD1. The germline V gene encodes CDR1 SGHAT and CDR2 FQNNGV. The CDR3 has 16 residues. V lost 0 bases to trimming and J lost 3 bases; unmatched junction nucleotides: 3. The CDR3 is CASSLDGTGLNQPQHF. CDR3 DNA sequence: TGTGCCAGCAGCTTAGATGGGACAGGGCTCAATCAGCCCCAGCATTTT.

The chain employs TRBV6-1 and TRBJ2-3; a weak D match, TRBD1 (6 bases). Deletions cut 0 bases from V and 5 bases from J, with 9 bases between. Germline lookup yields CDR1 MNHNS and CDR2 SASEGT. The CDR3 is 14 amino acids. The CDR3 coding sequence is TGTGCCAGCAGTGAAGCAGGGGGTTTAGATACGCAGTATTTT. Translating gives CASSEAGGLDTQYF.

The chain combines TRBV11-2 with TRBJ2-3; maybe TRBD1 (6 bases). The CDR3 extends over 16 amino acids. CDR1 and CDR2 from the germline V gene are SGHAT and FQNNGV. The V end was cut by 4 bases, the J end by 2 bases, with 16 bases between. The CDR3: CASSSLSGAHTDTQYF. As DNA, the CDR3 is TGTGCCAGCAGCTCTCTTTCAGGGGCCCACACAGATACGCAGTATTTT.

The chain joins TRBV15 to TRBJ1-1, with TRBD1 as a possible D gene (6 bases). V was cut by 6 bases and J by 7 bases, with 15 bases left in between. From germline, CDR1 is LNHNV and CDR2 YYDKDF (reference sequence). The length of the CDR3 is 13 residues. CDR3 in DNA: TGTGCCACCAGGAGGGGGTATATGGATGAAGCTTTCTTT. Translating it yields CATRRGYMDEAFF. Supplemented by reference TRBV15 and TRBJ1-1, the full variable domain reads DAMVIQNPRYQVTQFGKPVTLSCSQTLNHNVMYWYQQKSSQAPKLLFHYYDKDFNNEADTPDNFQSRRPNTSFCFLDIRSPGLGDTAMYLCATRRGYMDEAFFGQGTRLTVV.

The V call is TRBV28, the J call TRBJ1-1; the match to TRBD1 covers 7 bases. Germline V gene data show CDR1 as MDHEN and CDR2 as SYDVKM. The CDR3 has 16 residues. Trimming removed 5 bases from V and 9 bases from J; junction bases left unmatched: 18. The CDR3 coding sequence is TGTGCCAGCAGTGGAGGGGGCGGGTGGGTACAGGGGCAAGCTTTCTTT. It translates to CASSGGGGWVQGQAFF.

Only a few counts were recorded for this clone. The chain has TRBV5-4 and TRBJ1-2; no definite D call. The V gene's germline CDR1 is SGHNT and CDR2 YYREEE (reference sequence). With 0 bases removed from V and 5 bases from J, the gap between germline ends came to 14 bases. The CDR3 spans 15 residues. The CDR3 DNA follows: TGTGCCAGCAGCTTGGTGGAGGCCAAGTGGTATGGCTACACCTTC. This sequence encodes CASSLVEAKWYGYTF.

CDR3 sequence (DNA): TGTGCCAGCAGTGAACTGGGCGGGGCCTACAATGAGCAGTTCTTC. It is translated as CASSELGGAYNEQFF. The chain has TRBV2 and TRBJ2-1; the D gene is possibly TRBD2 (6 bases). Trimming cost V 2 bases and J 2 bases, with 10 bases left between them. Per the germline V gene, CDR1 is SNHLY and CDR2 is FYNNEI. The CDR3 length is 15 residues. Combining the CDR3 with reference TRBV2 and TRBJ2-1 gives the whole variable domain EPEVTQTPSHQVTQMGQEVILRCVPISNHLYFYWYRQILGQKVEFLVSFYNNEISEKSEIFDDQFSVERPDGSNFTLKIRSTKLEDSAMYFCASSELGGAYNEQFFGPGTRLTVL.

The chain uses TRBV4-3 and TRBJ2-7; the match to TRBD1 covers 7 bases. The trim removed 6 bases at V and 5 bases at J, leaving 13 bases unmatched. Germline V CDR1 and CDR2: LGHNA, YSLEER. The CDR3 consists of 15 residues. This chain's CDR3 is CASRRDVTGADEQYF. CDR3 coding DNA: TGCGCCAGCAGACGCGACGTTACAGGGGCTGACGAGCAGTACTTC.

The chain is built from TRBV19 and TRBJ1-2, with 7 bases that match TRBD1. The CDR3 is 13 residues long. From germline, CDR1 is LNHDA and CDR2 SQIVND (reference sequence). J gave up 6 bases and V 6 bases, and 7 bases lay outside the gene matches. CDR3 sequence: CASRTRTGDGYTF. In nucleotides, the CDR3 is TGTGCCAGTAGAACTCGGACAGGCGATGGCTACACCTTC.

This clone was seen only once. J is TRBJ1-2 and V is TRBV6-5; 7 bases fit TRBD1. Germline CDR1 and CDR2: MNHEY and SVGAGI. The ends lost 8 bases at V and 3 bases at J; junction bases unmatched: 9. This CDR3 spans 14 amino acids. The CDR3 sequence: CASRLTGTDYGYTF. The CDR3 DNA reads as TGTGCCAGCCGCCTTACCGGGACAGACTATGGCTACACCTTC.

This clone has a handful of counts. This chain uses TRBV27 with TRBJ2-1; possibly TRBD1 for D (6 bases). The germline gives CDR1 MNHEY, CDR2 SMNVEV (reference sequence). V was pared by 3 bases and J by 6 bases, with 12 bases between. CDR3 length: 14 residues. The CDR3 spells CASSLGSRGNEQFF. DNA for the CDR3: TGTGCCAGCAGTTTGGGGAGCAGGGGCAATGAGCAGTTCTTC.

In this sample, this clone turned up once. The CDR3 nucleotides read TGTGCCATCAGTGAGAGTCCGGACAGGGGGTTCCATAATTCACCCCTCCACTTT. It codes for CAISESPDRGFHNSPLHF. V usage is TRBV10-3 and J usage is TRBJ1-6; 10 bases are shared with TRBD1. J lost 5 bases, V lost 2 bases, and 9 bases had no gene match. This CDR3 region has 18 residues. From germline, CDR1 is ENHRY and CDR2 SYGVKD.

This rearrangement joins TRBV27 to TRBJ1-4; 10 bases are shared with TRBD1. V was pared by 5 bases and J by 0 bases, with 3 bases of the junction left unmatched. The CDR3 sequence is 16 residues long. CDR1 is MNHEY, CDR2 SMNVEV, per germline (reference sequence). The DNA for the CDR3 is TGTGCCAGCAGTCGGGACAGGGGAACAACTAATGAAAAACTGTTTTTT. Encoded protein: CASSRDRGTTNEKLFF.

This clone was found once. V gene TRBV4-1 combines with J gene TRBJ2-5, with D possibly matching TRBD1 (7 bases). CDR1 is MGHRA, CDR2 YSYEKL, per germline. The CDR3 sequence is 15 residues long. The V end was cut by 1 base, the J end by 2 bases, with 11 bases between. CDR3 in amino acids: CASSQATGRQETQYF. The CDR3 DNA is TGCGCCAGCAGCCAAGCGACAGGGAGGCAAGAGACCCAGTACTTC.

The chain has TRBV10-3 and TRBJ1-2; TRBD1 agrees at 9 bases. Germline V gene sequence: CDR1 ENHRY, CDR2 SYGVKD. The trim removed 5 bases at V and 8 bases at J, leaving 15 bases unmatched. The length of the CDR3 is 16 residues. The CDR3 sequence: CAISLPFEDRGEGYTF. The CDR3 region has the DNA TGTGCCATCAGTCTCCCGTTTGAGGACAGGGGTGAGGGCTACACCTTC.

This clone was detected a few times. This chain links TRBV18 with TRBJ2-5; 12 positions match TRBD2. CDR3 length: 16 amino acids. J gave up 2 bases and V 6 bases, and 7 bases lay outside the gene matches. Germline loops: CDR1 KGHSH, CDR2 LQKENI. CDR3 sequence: CASSPTSGGLQETQYF. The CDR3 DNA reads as TGTGCCAGCTCCCCTACTAGCGGGGGGCTTCAAGAGACCCAGTACTTC.